Following are 7 T cell receptor beta chains from one sample sequenced in a study of OX40 agonist ivuxolimab in advanced cancers. Method: immunoSEQ multiplex PCR; TCRdb's copy keeps in-frame clones and lacks some. The repertoire holds about 130,000 clones, with roughly nine tenths as singletons. The specimen comprised CD4+ or CD8+ T cells sorted from blood, sampled in a trial of the OX40 agonist ivuxolimab. The source of these receptors is an adult with an advanced solid tumor such as melanoma, head and neck, liver or kidney cancer.

This clone was observed a single time. V and J are TRBV10-3 and TRBJ2-7; either TRBD1 or TRBD2 may supply D (5 bases each). The CDR3 covers 14 residues. Per germline, CDR1 ENHRY and CDR2 SYGVKD. V was pared by 2 bases and J by 6 bases, with 14 bases between. The CDR3 region is CAISERQGDGEQYF. CDR3 coding DNA: TGTGCCATCAGTGAGAGGCAGGGAGACGGCGAGCAGTACTTC.

The rearrangement uses TRBV7-2 and TRBJ2-1; 15 bases line up with TRBD2. Germline V CDR1 and CDR2: SGHTA, FQGNSA. The CDR3 spans 18 residues. V was clipped by 1 base and J by 7 bases; unmatched bases: 8. The CDR3 DNA is TGTGCCAGCAGCTTAGGGACTAGCGGGAGGGCCGGGCGGAATGAGCAGTTCTTC. It specifies CASSLGTSGRAGRNEQFF.

The chain is built from TRBV28 and TRBJ2-1; 7 bases align to TRBD2. V dropped 1 base and J dropped 15; count of bases not matched to a gene: 6. The V gene's germline CDR1 is MDHEN and CDR2 SYDVKM. The CDR3 totals 12 residues. This CDR3 reads CASSLSREGRFF. CDR3 sequence (DNA): TGTGCCAGCAGTTTATCGAGGGAGGGCCGGTTCTTC.

The chain combines TRBV7-3 with TRBJ2-1; 9 bases align to TRBD1. The germline CDR1 and CDR2 sequences are SGHTA and FQGTGA. CDR3 size: 14 residues. The trim removed 4 bases at V and 10 bases at J, leaving 8 bases unmatched. The CDR3 DNA reads as TGTGCCAGCAGCTCCCAACAGGGGGCGGGGGAGCAGTTCTTC. Residues: CASSSQQGAGEQFF. The full variable domain, with the rest looked up from reference TRBV7-3 and TRBJ2-1, is GAGVSQTPSNKVTEKGKYVELRCDPISGHTALYWYRQSLGQGPEFLIYFQGTGAADDSGLPNDRFFAVRPEGSVSTLKIQRTERGDSAVYLCASSSQQGAGEQFFGPGTRLTVL.

The chain recombines TRBV5-4 with TRBJ1-3, with a weak D call TRBD1 (6 bases). The V gene's germline CDR1 is SGHNT and CDR2 YYREEE (reference sequence). The CDR3 is made up of 15 amino acids. V was clipped by 5 bases and J by 3 bases, with 15 bases between them. CDR3 in DNA: TGTGCCAGCAGACCCGGACAGACAAGTGGAAACACCATATATTTT. The encoded protein is CASRPGQTSGNTIYF.

This chain connects TRBV9 to TRBJ2-3; 9 bases are shared with TRBD2. The CDR3 is made up of 16 amino acids. Germline CDR1 and CDR2: SGDLS and YYNGEE. J gave up 0 bases and V 3 bases, and 5 bases lay outside the gene matches. The CDR3 DNA reads TGTGCCAGCAGCGGACGCCTAGCGGGAAGCACAGATACGCAGTATTTT. This encodes CASSGRLAGSTDTQYF.

The chain couples TRBV18 to TRBJ2-1; tentatively, D is TRBD1 (5 bases). The CDR3 spans 16 residues. The V gene lost 2 bases and the J gene lost 5 bases, with 16 bases spanning the gap. Germline assignment: CDR1 KGHSH and CDR2 LQKENI. The CDR3 bases are TGTGCCAGCTCACCATTTTTTTGGCAGGGTCACAATGAGCAGTTCTTC. Translating gives CASSPFFWQGHNEQFF. The full variable domain, its missing parts supplied by reference TRBV18 and TRBJ2-1, is NAGVMQNPRHLVRRRGQEARLRCSPMKGHSHVYWYRQLPEEGLKFMVYLQKENIIDESGMPKERFSAEFPKEGPSILRIQQVVRGDSAAYFCASSPFFWQGHNEQFFGPGTRLTVL.